This TCR beta chain originates from a study of cytomegalovirus exposure and HLA in healthy donors. Study-wide results and caveats: Several top significant clusters appeared, in a later analysis, to be linked to common viral pathogens. Cytomegalovirus association was listed for 164 TCR beta chains.

This PCR relied on a set of 60 Vbeta primers and 13 Jbeta primers. TCRdb's table, derived via immunoSEQ multiplex PCR, lists solely in-frame clones and lacks some. The table has some 120,000 clones, less than 85% seen once; the top ten hold about 2.6%. V lost 0 bases to trimming and J lost 0 bases, with 12 bases between them. Germline values: CDR1 SGDLS, CDR2 YYNGEE. This CDR3 comprises 16 residues. Of note for this clone: Its target is unknown.

This rearrangement joins TRBV9 to TRBJ1-2, with D possibly TRBD1 on 6 matching bases. Sequenced material: PBMCs. The receptor was isolated from a man aged 25 to 40 in good health and CMV-seronegative. The CDR3 is CASSVALQGANYGYTF. The CDR3 region has the DNA TGTGCCAGCAGCGTAGCTTTACAGGGAGCTAACTATGGCTACACCTTC.